The entry below describes one T cell receptor (beta chain). Its antigen target is currently unknown. No clone much larger than this one lies a single base away; base qualities are absent. In light of the paper, this sample's time point label describes: persistent/refractory GD, antithyroid drugs over 5 years with positive TRAb. RNA was extracted from PBMCs in TRIzol for both TCR sequencing and RNA sequencing. Graves' disease was diagnosed according to American Thyroid Association guidelines. Patients for the study were recruited at an endocrinology department in Xi'an, China. From each patient, approximately 10 milliliters of peripheral blood was collected into an EDTA anticoagulant tube. PBMCs were isolated by Ficoll Paque Plus density gradient separation without further T cell sorting. RNA quality was checked with an Agilent 2100 Bioanalyzer and agarose gel, and concentration with a NanoDrop 2000.

This entry is derived from a study of regulatory T cells in long-lasting Graves disease (dated by TCRdb to the early 2020s). About the full investigation: To count as having persistent Graves' disease, a patient had to have received antithyroid drug treatment for over 5 years with TSH receptor autoantibodies remaining persistently positive. Persistent Graves' disease patients were compared with newly diagnosed Graves' disease patients by peripheral blood TCR sequencing and RNA sequencing. The study was conducted in China and was registered as a clinical trial. A total of approximately 35 samples underwent TCR sequencing: approximately 13 from persistent and 20 from newly diagnosed Graves' disease patients. In the clinical cohort, patients with persistent Graves' disease had used antithyroid drugs for an average of about 10.3 years. The paper as a whole reports these results and caveats: A larger number of public clonotypes was shared among persistent patients (fewer than 3,000) than among newly diagnosed patients (around 970). TRBV28, TRBJ1-2 and TRBJ2-5 were preferentially used in persistent disease, while TRBV20-1 and TRBJ2-1 were favored in newly diagnosed disease. Because the primary lesion, thyroid tissue, could not be accessed, the study looked at peripheral blood alone. The authors noted that the small sample size was a limitation that may lower accuracy. Only the TCR beta chain was sequenced and analyzed. Persistent Graves' disease patients showed lower TCR Shannon entropy and fewer highly expanded clones than newly diagnosed patients, suggesting clonal expansion.

Library creation used multiplex PCR. Reads for this sample came from an Illumina HiSeq 4000. To build TCR beta libraries, CDR3 regions were amplified by Arm-PCR using iRepertoire HTBI primers. PCR products were gel purified before sequencing. Processing in the source paper ran as follows. Gene usage analysis of CDR3 amino acid clonotypes used the 62 TRBV and 12 to 15 TRBJ segments found across samples. COPE and FqMerger were used to merge the filtered high-quality paired reads into contigs. BLAST was used to align contigs to the IMGT TRBV, TRBD and TRBJ reference genes, and CDR3 was defined following IMGT. Highly expanded clones were defined as clonotypes with a frequency above 0.1%. Shannon entropy served as the measure of repertoire diversity, while the Gini coefficient captured V-J evenness. A clonotype was considered public if more than one individual shared it. Using fastp trimming at Q25 and MiXCR clonotype assembly, TCRdb reanalyzed the public sequencing data and kept in-frame beta chains. Entries that share a CDR3 protein sequence are merged under the most common genes and DNA. Here the V and J calls rest on TCRdb's processing, not on the authors' analysis. This sample is represented by roughly 450,000 distinct CDR3 sequences; around a quarter of them were singletons. The biggest ten clones account for around 26% of the sample.

Relative to germline, V is missing 5 bases and J is missing 10 bases, with 14 bases of the junction outside any gene match. For CDR1 and CDR2, the germline V gene lists MDHEN and SYDVKM. Including the terminal cysteine and phenylalanine, the CDR3 comprises 17 residues. The retained sequence is limited to the CDR3, 51 bases, with the frame set at the first base. Sequencing was performed on peripheral blood mononuclear cells (PBMCs), taken when the disease was refractory, from a patient treated with antithyroid drugs. The receptor was derived from a female donor with Graves disease. The chain uses TRBV28 and TRBJ2-3, with 14 bases aligning to TRBD2. The sequenced DNA: TGTGCCAGCAGTCCACAAGAGGGACTAGCGGGAGTCGTCGCGCAGTATTTT. This yields the protein CASSPQEGLAGVVAQYF. Supplemented by the reference TRBV28 and TRBJ2-3 proteins around the CDR3, the complete variable domain is DVKVTQSSRYLVKRTGEKVFLECVQDMDHENMFWYRQDPGLGLRLIYFSYDVKMKEKGDIPEGYSVSREKKERFSLILESASTNQTSMYLCASSPQEGLAGVVAQYFGPGTRLTVL.